Below, 14 T cell receptor beta chains from the same sample are listed, as sequenced in a study of cytomegalovirus exposure and HLA in healthy donors. Amplification used 60 Vbeta primers and 13 Jbeta primers. Produced via immunoSEQ multiplex PCR; TCRdb's table is partial and in-frame only. This repertoire shows 200,000 to 250,000 clones, 85% to 90% found once; its top ten account for 0.95% to 1.1%. The sequencing sample was made of PBMCs. The receptor set was obtained from a woman in her late teens or twenties in good health and CMV-seronegative.

This chain links TRBV7-8 with TRBJ1-4, with 8 bases that match TRBD1. This CDR3 comprises 16 residues. From germline, CDR1 is SGHVS and CDR2 FQNEAQ. V was clipped by 3 bases and J by 8 bases; unmatched bases: 11. The CDR3 region is CASSFYQGARREKLFF. The CDR3 DNA reads TGTGCCAGCAGCTTCTACCAGGGGGCGCGCAGGGAAAAACTGTTTTTT.

The chain uses TRBV7-6 and TRBJ2-7; 9 bases map to TRBD1. There are 15 residues in the CDR3. V lost 5 bases to trimming and J lost 3 bases; unmatched junction nucleotides: 8. Germline CDR1 and CDR2: SGHVS and FNYEAQ. The CDR3 DNA is TGTGCCAGCAGCCAGCACCCGGGACAGGGCTACGAGCAGTACTTC. Translating gives CASSQHPGQGYEQYF. The whole variable domain, filled in from reference TRBV7-6 and TRBJ2-7, reads GAGVSQSPRYKVTKRGQDVALRCDPISGHVSLYWYRQALGQGPEFLTYFNYEAQQDKSGLPNDRFSAERPEGSISTLTIQRTEQRDSAMYRCASSQHPGQGYEQYFGPGTRLTVT.

This clone turned up a few times. This sequence joins TRBV7-2 and TRBJ1-1; D gene uncertain. Germline CDR1 SGHTA, CDR2 FQGNSA. The CDR3 consists of 16 residues. V lost 5 bases, J lost 4 bases, and 20 bases lay in between. CDR3 DNA sequence: TGTGCCAGCAGCCTCCCCTTTGAGAGGATTTCCACTGAAGCTTTCTTT. This translates into CASSLPFERISTEAFF.

CDR3 bases: TGTGCCAGTAGTATAGGTCCAGGGGACAGCTATGGCTACACCTTC. Protein: CASSIGPGDSYGYTF. J is TRBJ1-2 and V is TRBV19; 7 bases match TRBD1. V lost 1 base and J lost 4; bases outside the gene matches: 6. The germline V gene encodes CDR1 LNHDA and CDR2 SQIVND (reference sequence). This CDR3 is built from 15 residues.

The rearrangement links TRBV7-8 to TRBJ1-5; D gene uncertain. V lost 0 bases and J 7 bases, leaving 4 bases between the germline ends. CDR3 length: 12 amino acids. Germline V gives CDR1 SGHVS, CDR2 FQNEAQ. CDR3 coding DNA: TGTGCCAGCAGCTTAGCAGCACAGCCCCAGCATTTT. Its translation: CASSLAAQPQHF.

In this sample, this clone turned up once. The chain has TRBV7-9 and TRBJ2-1; 9 bases are a match to TRBD2. CDR1 is SEHNR and CDR2 is FQNEAQ in the germline V gene (reference sequence). CDR3 length equals 16 residues. The junction had 5 bases not matched to a gene; V was cut back by 0 bases and J by 5 bases. The CDR3 bases are TGTGCCAGCAGCTTAGCCGCGGGGGGGCCTGACAATGAGCAGTTCTTC. Translating it yields CASSLAAGGPDNEQFF.

The CDR3 sequence: CASSRERQGGPYEQYF. The CDR3 region has the DNA TGCGCCAGCAGCCGGGAAAGACAGGGTGGGCCATACGAGCAGTACTTC. V usage is TRBV5-1 and J usage is TRBJ2-7; 7 nucleotides line up with TRBD1. V trimming: 4 bases; J trimming: 4 bases; junction bases outside the gene matches: 14. CDR1 is SGHRS, CDR2 YFSETQ, per germline. There are 16 residues in the CDR3.

This clone showed up just a few times. V and J are TRBV5-1 and TRBJ2-7; D is perhaps TRBD1 (6 bases). V lost 2 bases, J lost 3 bases, and 12 bases lay in between. Germline V lookup: CDR1 SGHRS, CDR2 YFSETQ. The CDR3 covers 14 residues. DNA of the CDR3: TGCGCCAGCAGCTTAGACTGGGACAACTACGAGCAGTACTTC. Encoded protein: CASSLDWDNYEQYF.

The V gene is TRBV2, the J gene TRBJ2-7, with 8 bases that match TRBD1. V shed 2 bases and J 5 bases; nucleotides not matched to a gene: 2. This CDR3 has 13 amino acids. Germline CDR1 and CDR2: SNHLY and FYNNEI. The DNA of the CDR3 is TGTGCCAGCAGTGAACGGACAGGGAACGAGCAGTACTTC. It translates to CASSERTGNEQYF. Based on the CDR3 plus reference TRBV2 and TRBJ2-7, the full variable domain is EPEVTQTPSHQVTQMGQEVILRCVPISNHLYFYWYRQILGQKVEFLVSFYNNEISEKSEIFDDQFSVERPDGSNFTLKIRSTKLEDSAMYFCASSERTGNEQYFGPGTRLTVT.

The chain has TRBV9 and TRBJ1-2; TRBD1 matches 8 bases. The CDR3 covers 15 residues. Germline lookup yields CDR1 SGDLS and CDR2 YYNGEE. V dropped 4 bases and J dropped 0; count of bases not matched to a gene: 5. Written as DNA, the CDR3 is TGTGCCAGCAGCCCCGGGACAGGCTCTAACTATGGCTACACCTTC. Translation gives CASSPGTGSNYGYTF.

The chain is built from TRBV13 and TRBJ2-7; 14 positions agree with TRBD2. Germline V gene sequence: CDR1 PRHDT, CDR2 FYEKMQ (reference sequence). This CDR3 has 14 residues. V shed 3 bases, J shed 6 bases, and the junction held 1 base outside the gene matches. The CDR3 bases are TGTGCCAGCAGCTTGGGACTAGCGGGAGCCGAGCAGTACTTC. Its translation: CASSLGLAGAEQYF. The full variable domain, its missing parts supplied by reference TRBV13 and TRBJ2-7, is AAGVIQSPRHLIKEKRETATLKCYPIPRHDTVYWYQQGPGQDPQFLISFYEKMQSDKGSIPDRFSAQQFSDYHSELNMSSLELGDSALYFCASSLGLAGAEQYFGPGTRLTVT.

The chain recombines TRBV7-9 with TRBJ2-7, with 10 nucleotides matching TRBD2. The CDR3 contains 14 residues. V shed 3 bases, J shed 2 bases, and the junction held 1 base outside the gene matches. CDR1 is SEHNR, CDR2 FQNEAQ, per germline (reference sequence). CDR3 residues: CASSLLAGAYEQYF. DNA for the CDR3: TGTGCCAGCAGCTTGCTAGCGGGAGCCTACGAGCAGTACTTC.

V gene TRBV7-9 combines with J gene TRBJ2-1; D perhaps matches TRBD2 (5 bases). CDR1 SEHNR and CDR2 FQNEAQ come from the germline V gene (reference sequence). The length of the CDR3 is 16 residues. Trimming took off 5 bases at V and 7 bases at J, with 21 bases between the two ends. CDR3 protein: CASSIRHRERLNEQFF. The CDR3 DNA follows: TGTGCCAGCAGCATACGCCATAGGGAGAGGTTGAATGAGCAGTTCTTC.

This clone came up once. The gene calls are TRBV9 and TRBJ1-4; 7 positions match TRBD1. The CDR3 loop spans 18 amino acids. Unmatched junction bases numbered 11, after V lost 3 bases and J lost 0 bases. The germline CDR1 and CDR2 sequences are SGDLS and YYNGEE. This chain's CDR3 is CASSDAASQGATNEKLFF. DNA for the CDR3: TGTGCCAGCAGCGACGCGGCCAGTCAGGGGGCAACTAATGAAAAACTGTTTTTT.